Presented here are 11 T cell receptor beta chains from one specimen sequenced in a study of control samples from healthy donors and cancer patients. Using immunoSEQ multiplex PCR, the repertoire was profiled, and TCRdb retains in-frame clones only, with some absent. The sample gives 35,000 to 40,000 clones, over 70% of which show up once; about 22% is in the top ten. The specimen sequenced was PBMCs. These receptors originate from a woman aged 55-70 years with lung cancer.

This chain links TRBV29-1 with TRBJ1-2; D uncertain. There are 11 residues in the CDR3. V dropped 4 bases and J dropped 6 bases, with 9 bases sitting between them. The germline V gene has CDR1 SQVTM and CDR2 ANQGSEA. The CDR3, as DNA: TGCAGCGTTGTCGATGGGAATGGCTACACCTTC. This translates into CSVVDGNGYTF.

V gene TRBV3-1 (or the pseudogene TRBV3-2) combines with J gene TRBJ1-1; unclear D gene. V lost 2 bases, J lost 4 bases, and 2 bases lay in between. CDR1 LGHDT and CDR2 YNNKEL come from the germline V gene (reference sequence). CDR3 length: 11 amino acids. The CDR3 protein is CASSQTTEAFF. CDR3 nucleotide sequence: TGTGCCAGCAGCCAAACCACTGAAGCTTTCTTT.

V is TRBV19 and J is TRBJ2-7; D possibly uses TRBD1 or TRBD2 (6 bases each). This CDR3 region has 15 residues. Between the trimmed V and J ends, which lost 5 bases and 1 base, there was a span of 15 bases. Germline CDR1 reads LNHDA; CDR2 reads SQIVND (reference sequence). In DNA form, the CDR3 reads TGTGCCAGTAGTCCTGGAGGGGGGCGATCCTACGAGCAGTACTTC. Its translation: CASSPGGGRSYEQYF.

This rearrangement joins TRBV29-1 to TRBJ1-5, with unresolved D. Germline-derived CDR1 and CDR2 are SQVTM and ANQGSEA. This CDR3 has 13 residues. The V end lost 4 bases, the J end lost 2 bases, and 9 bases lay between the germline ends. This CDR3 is CSVASGGNQPQHF. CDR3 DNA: TGCAGCGTTGCATCGGGTGGCAATCAGCCCCAGCATTTT.

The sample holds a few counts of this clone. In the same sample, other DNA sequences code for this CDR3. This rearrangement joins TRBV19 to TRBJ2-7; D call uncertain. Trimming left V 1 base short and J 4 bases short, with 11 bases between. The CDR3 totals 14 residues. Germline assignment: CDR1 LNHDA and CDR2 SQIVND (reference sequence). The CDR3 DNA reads TGTGCCAGTAGTATAGGTGTCAGGAGTTACGAGCAGTACTTC. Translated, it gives CASSIGVRSYEQYF.

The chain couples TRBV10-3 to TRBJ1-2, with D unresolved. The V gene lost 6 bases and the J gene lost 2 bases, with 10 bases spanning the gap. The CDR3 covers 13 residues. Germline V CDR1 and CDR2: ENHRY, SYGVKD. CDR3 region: CAISAERNYGYTF. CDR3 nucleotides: TGTGCCATCAGCGCGGAACGGAACTATGGCTACACCTTC.

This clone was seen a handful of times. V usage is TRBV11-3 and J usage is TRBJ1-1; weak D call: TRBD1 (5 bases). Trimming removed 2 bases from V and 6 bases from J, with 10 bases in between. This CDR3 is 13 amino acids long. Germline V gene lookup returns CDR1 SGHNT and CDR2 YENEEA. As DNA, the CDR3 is TGTGCCAGCAGCTTACGAGGGGTCCCTGAAGCTTTCTTT. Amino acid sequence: CASSLRGVPEAFF.

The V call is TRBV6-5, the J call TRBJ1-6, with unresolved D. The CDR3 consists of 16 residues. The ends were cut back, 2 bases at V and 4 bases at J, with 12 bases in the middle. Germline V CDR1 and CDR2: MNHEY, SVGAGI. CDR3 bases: TGTGCCAGCAGTTACCCCCGCCAGCTTTATAATTCACCCCTCCACTTT. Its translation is CASSYPRQLYNSPLHF.

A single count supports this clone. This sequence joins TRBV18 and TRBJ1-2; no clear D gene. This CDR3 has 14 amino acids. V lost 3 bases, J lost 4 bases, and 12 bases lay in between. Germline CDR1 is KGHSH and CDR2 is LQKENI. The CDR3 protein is CASSPPGRFYGYTF. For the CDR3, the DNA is TGTGCCAGCTCACCTCCGGGGAGGTTCTATGGCTACACCTTC.

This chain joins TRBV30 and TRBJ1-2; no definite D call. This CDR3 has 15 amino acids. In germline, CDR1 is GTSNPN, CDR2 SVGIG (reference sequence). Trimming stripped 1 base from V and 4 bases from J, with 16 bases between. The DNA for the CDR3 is TGTGCCTGGAGTGGTCCCTGGGGTATCGGCTATGGCTACACCTTC. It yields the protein CAWSGPWGIGYGYTF.

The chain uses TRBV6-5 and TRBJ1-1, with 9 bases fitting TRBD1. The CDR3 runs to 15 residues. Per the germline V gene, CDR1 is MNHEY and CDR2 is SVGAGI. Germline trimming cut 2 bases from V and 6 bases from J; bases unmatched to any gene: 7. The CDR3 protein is CASSYGGTGQAEAFF. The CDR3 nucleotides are TGTGCCAGCAGTTACGGTGGGACAGGGCAGGCTGAAGCTTTCTTT.